Below are 32 T cell receptor beta chains sequenced from a single sample in a study of Ad26.COV2.S vaccination and SARS-CoV-2 variants. Treatment specified: some 20 received Ad26.COV2.S at low or high dose, single or two shots; 5 received placebo; per-sample allocation not given. Day 63 after the first injection of vaccine or placebo was the sampling time. Repertoires were generated with immunoSEQ multiplex PCR, while TCRdb's copy carries only in-frame clones and drops some. Found here are about 350,000 clones, less than 90% of them singletons; the top ten hold 6.4%. Sequenced here: peripheral blood, sampled in a trial of Ad26.COV2.S vaccine versus placebo. The receptors here all came from a person aged 18-60 years who received the Ad26.COV2.S COVID-19 vaccine or a placebo.

The CDR3 here is CASAKAGTGYGYTF. CDR3 DNA sequence: TGTGCCAGCGCAAAGGCCGGGACAGGTTATGGCTACACCTTC. The rearrangement uses TRBV6-5 and TRBJ1-2; 8 bases fit TRBD1. Germline CDR1 reads MNHEY; CDR2 reads SVGAGI. The CDR3 is made up of 14 amino acids. The ends lost 8 bases at V and 5 bases at J; junction bases unmatched: 10.

V and J are TRBV4-2 and TRBJ2-2, with D hard to call. With 0 bases removed from V and 5 bases from J, the gap between germline ends came to 7 bases. The CDR3 spans 14 residues. Germline V CDR1 and CDR2: LGHNA, YNFKEQ. CDR3 coding DNA: TGTGCCAGCAGCCAAGATGGCGGAACCGGGGAGCTGTTTTTT. It is translated as CASSQDGGTGELFF.

The gene calls are TRBV7-6 and TRBJ2-7, with 9 bases identical to TRBD2. The CDR3 contains 16 residues. From germline, CDR1 is SGHVS and CDR2 FNYEAQ. The V segment lost 0 bases and the J segment 6 bases; nucleotides outside the gene matches: 9. The CDR3 DNA is TGTGCCAGCAGCTTAGCGACTAGCGGAGAACTACTCGAGCAGTACTTC. This codes for CASSLATSGELLEQYF.

CDR3 nucleotide sequence: TGTGCCAGCAGTGAAGCCGGGGAAGGGGAGACCCAGTACTTC. This encodes CASSEAGEGETQYF. The chain has TRBV6-1 and TRBJ2-5; D possibly corresponds to TRBD2 (5 bases). The CDR3 is made up of 14 amino acids. Trimming removed 0 bases from V and 5 bases from J, with 10 bases in between. In germline, CDR1 is MNHNS, CDR2 SASEGT.

The V and J genes are TRBV9 and TRBJ1-1; D perhaps matches TRBD1 (5 bases). V lost 0 bases, J lost 6 bases, and 12 bases lay in between. The germline CDR1 and CDR2 sequences are SGDLS and YYNGEE. This CDR3 spans 14 amino acids. The CDR3 region has the DNA TGTGCCAGCAGCGTAGTACTCGGGGGGGCTGAAGCTTTCTTT. Amino acid sequence: CASSVVLGGAEAFF. Full variable domain (missing parts from reference TRBV9 and TRBJ1-1): DSGVTQTPKHLITATGQRVTLRCSPRSGDLSVYWYQQSLDQGLQFLIQYYNGEERAKGNILERFSAQQFPDLHSELNLSSLELGDSALYFCASSVVLGGAEAFFGQGTRLTVV.

This clone was observed once. The rearrangement joins TRBV30 to TRBJ1-4; no reliable D call. This CDR3 comprises 14 residues. Trimming removed 0 bases from V and 8 bases from J, with 13 bases in between. Per the germline V gene, CDR1 is GTSNPN and CDR2 is SVGIG (reference sequence). Here the CDR3 reads CAWSVLGGNEKLFF. The CDR3 DNA is TGTGCCTGGAGTGTTTTGGGTGGAAACGAAAAACTGTTTTTT. The full variable domain, its missing parts supplied by reference TRBV30 and TRBJ1-4, is SQTIHQWPATLVQPVGSPLSLECTVEGTSNPNLYWYRQAAGRGLQLLFYSVGIGQISSEVPQNLSASRPQDRQFILSSKKLLLSDSGFYLCAWSVLGGNEKLFFGSGTQLSVL.

V is TRBV18 and J is TRBJ1-4, with D perhaps TRBD1 (6 bases). The V gene lost 3 bases and the J gene lost 6 bases, with 20 bases spanning the gap. The CDR3 runs to 17 residues. The V gene's germline CDR1 is KGHSH and CDR2 LQKENI. CDR3 coding DNA: TGTGCCAGCTCACCCAGACAGGAGGGGACTTCATATGAAAAACTGTTTTTT. This translates into CASSPRQEGTSYEKLFF. Combining the CDR3 with reference TRBV18 and TRBJ1-4 gives the whole variable domain NAGVMQNPRHLVRRRGQEARLRCSPMKGHSHVYWYRQLPEEGLKFMVYLQKENIIDESGMPKERFSAEFPKEGPSILRIQQVVRGDSAAYFCASSPRQEGTSYEKLFFGSGTQLSVL.

The V gene is TRBV6-2 or TRBV6-3, the J gene TRBJ2-1, with TRBD2 matching over 12 bases. With V trimmed by 6 bases and J by 7 bases, 13 bases remained unmatched. The CDR3 extends over 17 amino acids. CDR1 MNHEY and CDR2 SVGEGT come from the germline V gene. CDR3 amino acids: CASSIPTSGSFGNEQFF. DNA of the CDR3: TGTGCCAGCAGCATCCCGACTAGCGGGAGTTTTGGGAATGAGCAGTTCTTC.

This clone was recorded at least ten times. V usage is TRBV6-4 and J usage is TRBJ2-2; D gene ambiguous. Trimming left V 2 bases short and J 0 bases short, with 1 base between. The CDR3 is made up of 13 amino acids. Germline-derived CDR1 and CDR2 are MRHNA and SNTAGT. CDR3 residues: CASSDTNTGELFF. The CDR3 region has the DNA TGTGCCAGCAGTGACACGAACACCGGGGAGCTGTTTTTT.

The chain is built from TRBV5-1 and TRBJ2-1, with TRBD2 identical over 9 bases. This CDR3 is 14 amino acids long. Per the germline V gene, CDR1 is SGHRS and CDR2 is YFSETQ. The junction had 5 bases not matched to a gene; V was cut back by 0 bases and J by 10 bases. In nucleotides, the CDR3 is TGCGCCAGCAGCTTGGTAGCGGGAGAGGGCGAGCAGTTCTTC. Translated: CASSLVAGEGEQFF. The whole variable domain, remainder taken from reference TRBV5-1 and TRBJ2-1, is KAGVTQTPRYLIKTRGQQVTLSCSPISGHRSVSWYQQTPGQGLQFLFEYFSETQRNKGNFPGRFSGRQFSNSRSEMNVSTLELGDSALYLCASSLVAGEGEQFFGPGTRLTVL.

CDR3 sequence reads: CASSLAGRAPSGRYNEQFF. DNA for the CDR3: TGTGCCAGCAGCTTAGCGGGGCGAGCCCCTAGCGGGAGGTATAATGAGCAGTTCTTC. V usage is TRBV7-6 and J usage is TRBJ2-1; TRBD2 agrees at 11 bases. After removal of 0 bases from V and 7 bases from J, the junction contained 14 bases not matched to a gene. The germline V gene has CDR1 SGHVS and CDR2 FNYEAQ. The CDR3 is made up of 19 amino acids.

This clone was found a few times. This chain uses TRBV27 with TRBJ2-7; 10 bases map to TRBD1. The V and J ends lost 10 bases and 6 bases, in that order; junction bases with no gene match: 9. The CDR3 runs 13 residues. Germline V gives CDR1 MNHEY, CDR2 SMNVEV (reference sequence). The CDR3: CAIPGQGLVEQYF. The CDR3 DNA reads TGTGCCATCCCGGGACAGGGGCTAGTCGAGCAGTACTTC.

V usage is TRBV19 and J usage is TRBJ1-1; 7 bases line up with TRBD1. The CDR3 has 15 amino acids. V was pared by 1 base and J by 1 base, with 3 bases of the junction left unmatched. Per germline, CDR1 LNHDA and CDR2 SQIVND (reference sequence). CDR3 in amino acids: CASSIGQGENTEAFF. In DNA form, the CDR3 reads TGTGCCAGTAGTATAGGACAGGGCGAGAACACTGAAGCTTTCTTT. Combining the CDR3 with reference TRBV19 and TRBJ1-1 gives the whole variable domain DGGITQSPKYLFRKEGQNVTLSCEQNLNHDAMYWYRQDPGQGLRLIYYSQIVNDFQKGDIAEGYSVSREKKESFPLTVTSAQKNPTAFYLCASSIGQGENTEAFFGQGTRLTVV.

This clone appeared a single time. The chain is built from TRBV7-3 and TRBJ2-6; TRBD1 matches at 7 bases. Trimming cost V 7 bases and J 2 bases; bases outside gene matches: 8. This CDR3 contains 16 residues. The germline gives CDR1 SGHTA, CDR2 FQGTGA. CDR3 protein: CASTQQGFAGANVLTF. CDR3 in DNA: TGTGCCAGCACCCAACAGGGGTTTGCTGGGGCCAACGTCCTGACTTTC. Using reference TRBV7-3 and TRBJ2-6 for the parts outside the CDR3, the full variable domain is GAGVSQTPSNKVTEKGKYVELRCDPISGHTALYWYRQSLGQGPEFLIYFQGTGAADDSGLPNDRFFAVRPEGSVSTLKIQRTERGDSAVYLCASTQQGFAGANVLTFGAGSRLTVL.

The rearrangement joins TRBV7-9 to TRBJ1-1; D is uncertain. Trimming pared 2 bases from V and 1 base from J, leaving 11 bases between. The germline V gene encodes CDR1 SEHNR and CDR2 FQNEAQ (reference sequence). The CDR3 is 15 amino acids. Here the CDR3 reads CASSLREMANTEAFF. In DNA, the CDR3 is TGTGCCAGCAGCTTAAGGGAGATGGCGAACACTGAAGCTTTCTTT. Based on the CDR3 plus reference TRBV7-9 and TRBJ1-1, the full variable domain is DTGVSQNPRHKITKRGQNVTFRCDPISEHNRLYWYRQTLGQGPEFLTYFQNEAQLEKSRLLSDRFSAERPKGSFSTLEIQRTEQGDSAMYLCASSLREMANTEAFFGQGTRLTVV.

The chain recombines TRBV19 with TRBJ2-3; TRBD2 matches at 14 bases. The CDR3 runs to 16 residues. Germline CDR1 and CDR2: LNHDA and SQIVND (reference sequence). The junction had 8 bases not matched to a gene; V was cut back by 9 bases and J by 3 bases. The CDR3 DNA follows: TGTGCCAGCCGCTTGACTAGCGGGGGGGAAACAGATACGCAGTATTTT. This sequence encodes CASRLTSGGETDTQYF.

V is TRBV11-2 and J is TRBJ2-3; 9 positions agree with TRBD2. Trimming took 5 bases from V and 4 from J; bases not matched to a gene: 10. The CDR3 covers 16 residues. Germline-derived CDR1 and CDR2 are SGHAT and FQNNGV. CDR3 bases: TGTGCCAGCAGCAAAGGAAGCGGGGGGTCCGCAGATACGCAGTATTTT. Translated, it gives CASSKGSGGSADTQYF. Combining the CDR3 with reference TRBV11-2 and TRBJ2-3 gives the whole variable domain EAGVAQSPRYKIIEKRQSVAFWCNPISGHATLYWYQQILGQGPKLLIQFQNNGVVDDSQLPKDRFSAERLKGVDSTLKIQPAKLEDSAVYLCASSKGSGGSADTQYFGPGTRLTVL.

The chain carries TRBV7-9 and TRBJ2-5; D may correspond to TRBD1 or TRBD2 (7 bases each). V was pared by 5 bases and J by 4 bases, with 20 bases between. From germline, CDR1 is SEHNR and CDR2 FQNEAQ (reference sequence). The CDR3 loop spans 16 amino acids. CDR3 in DNA: TGTGCCAGCAGCCCAAAACTGCCAGGGGGGGGAGAGACCCAGTACTTC. As protein: CASSPKLPGGGETQYF.

This clone was counted once. V gene TRBV7-3 combines with J gene TRBJ2-7, with D possibly being TRBD1 (6 bases). Germline lookup yields CDR1 SGHTA and CDR2 FQGTGA. The CDR3 is 13 amino acids. V was cut by 4 bases and J by 3 bases, with 10 bases left in between. CDR3 sequence reads: CASSSGQNYEQYF. The CDR3 DNA follows: TGTGCCAGCAGCTCCGGACAGAACTACGAGCAGTACTTC. Filled out from reference TRBV7-3 and TRBJ2-7, the complete variable domain reads GAGVSQTPSNKVTEKGKYVELRCDPISGHTALYWYRQSLGQGPEFLIYFQGTGAADDSGLPNDRFFAVRPEGSVSTLKIQRTERGDSAVYLCASSSGQNYEQYFGPGTRLTVT.

The chain joins TRBV27 to TRBJ2-7; D may be TRBD1 or TRBD2 (5 bases each). The CDR3 sequence is 14 residues long. Between the trimmed V and J ends, which lost 8 bases and 4 bases, there was a span of 18 bases. Germline lookup yields CDR1 MNHEY and CDR2 SMNVEV (reference sequence). As DNA, the CDR3 is TGTGCCAGCTCCGGGGCAGGGCGGATATACGAGCAGTACTTC. Translating gives CASSGAGRIYEQYF.

The chain carries TRBV19 and TRBJ1-2, with TRBD1 as a possible D gene (5 bases). CDR3 length equals 15 residues. In germline, CDR1 is LNHDA, CDR2 SQIVND (reference sequence). The V end lost 3 bases, the J end lost 6 bases, and 17 bases lay between the germline ends. This CDR3 reads CASSIRGRPQDGYTF. The CDR3 DNA reads as TGTGCCAGTAGTATTCGGGGCAGGCCCCAGGATGGCTACACCTTC.

The chain joins TRBV6-5 to TRBJ2-1; D possibly corresponds to TRBD2 (6 bases). The CDR3 loop spans 15 amino acids. Germline V gene data show CDR1 as MNHEY and CDR2 as SVGAGI. Trimming pared 6 bases from V and 3 bases from J, leaving 15 bases between. The CDR3 protein is CASSPSGTGYNEQFF. In DNA, the CDR3 is TGTGCCAGCAGCCCCTCCGGGACTGGCTACAATGAGCAGTTCTTC.

The chain joins TRBV28 to TRBJ1-5; D might be TRBD1 (5 bases). The V end was cut by 5 bases, the J end by 15 bases, with 20 bases between. The CDR3 contains 13 residues. Germline V lookup: CDR1 MDHEN, CDR2 SYDVKM. The CDR3: CASSRLNRPQGHF. CDR3 sequence (DNA): TGTGCCAGCAGTCGCCTTAATCGACCCCAGGGGCATTTT.

This chain links TRBV20-1 with TRBJ1-4; the D gene is possibly TRBD1 (6 bases). Germline V gives CDR1 DFQATT, CDR2 SNEGSKA (reference sequence). The CDR3 sequence is 16 residues long. Trimming shortened V by 3 bases and J by 0 bases, and 14 bases separated the two germline ends. The CDR3 DNA reads as TGCAGTGCTAGTTTATCGGACAGAACAACTAATGAAAAACTGTTTTTT. Residues: CSASLSDRTTNEKLFF.

The CDR3 region is CASSLVGGEIEAFF. The CDR3 DNA follows: TGTGCCAGCAGCTTAGTAGGGGGCGAAATTGAAGCTTTCTTT. This rearrangement joins TRBV7-2 to TRBJ1-1; 7 positions agree with TRBD1. Losses at the gene ends were 1 base for V and 7 bases for J; bases not matched to a gene: 6. The CDR3 has 14 residues. From germline, CDR1 is SGHTA and CDR2 FQGNSA.

The DNA of the CDR3 is TGTGCCAGCAGCGTTACCCCCGCGGGTGGCTCCGGGGAGCTGTTTTTT. Protein: CASSVTPAGGSGELFF. This chain joins TRBV9 and TRBJ2-2, with D possibly being TRBD2 (5 bases). V was cut by 2 bases and J by 6 bases, with 17 bases left in between. Germline V gene sequence: CDR1 SGDLS, CDR2 YYNGEE. The CDR3 sequence is 16 residues long.

This chain connects TRBV18 to TRBJ1-3, with a weak D call TRBD1 (6 bases). The CDR3 contains 16 residues. In germline, CDR1 is KGHSH, CDR2 LQKENI. V was clipped by 3 bases and J by 0 bases, with 12 bases between them. The CDR3 bases are TGTGCCAGCTCACCGCAGGGGCAGTTCTCTGGAAACACCATATATTTT. Translation gives CASSPQGQFSGNTIYF.

The V and J genes are TRBV7-3 and TRBJ2-1; D is perhaps TRBD2 (5 bases). The ends were cut back, 1 base at V and 5 bases at J, with 12 bases in the middle. The CDR3 is 15 residues long. Germline loops: CDR1 SGHTA, CDR2 FQGTGA. In DNA, the CDR3 is TGTGCCAGCAGCTTAATGGTGGGAGTGAACAATGAGCAGTTCTTC. Translation gives CASSLMVGVNNEQFF.

The chain carries TRBV19 and TRBJ1-5, with TRBD1 matching over 10 bases. CDR1 is LNHDA and CDR2 is SQIVND in the germline V gene (reference sequence). V was clipped by 5 bases and J by 5 bases; unmatched bases: 6. CDR3 size: 15 residues. CDR3 nucleotide sequence: TGTGCCAGTAGTGCTGGACAGGGGGATTATCAGCCCCAGCATTTT. This translates into CASSAGQGDYQPQHF.

The rearrangement joins TRBV5-5 to TRBJ1-5, with D uncertain. CDR1 SGHKS and CDR2 YYEKEE come from the germline V gene (reference sequence). The CDR3 is 18 residues long. V lost 0 bases to trimming and J lost 2 bases, with 18 bases between them. DNA for the CDR3: TGTGCCAGCAGCTTGGGACCCCGCCGGGGAGGAGGCAATCAGCCCCAGCATTTT. Amino acids: CASSLGPRRGGGNQPQHF.

This chain connects TRBV5-1 to TRBJ1-5; D not certain. Trimming shortened V by 0 bases and J by 7 bases, and 11 bases separated the two germline ends. This CDR3 is 14 amino acids long. From germline, CDR1 is SGHRS and CDR2 YFSETQ. This CDR3 reads CASSLAGSGQPQHF. In DNA, the CDR3 is TGCGCCAGCAGCTTGGCTGGGTCGGGGCAGCCCCAGCATTTT. The full variable domain, rest sourced from reference TRBV5-1 and TRBJ1-5, is KAGVTQTPRYLIKTRGQQVTLSCSPISGHRSVSWYQQTPGQGLQFLFEYFSETQRNKGNFPGRFSGRQFSNSRSEMNVSTLELGDSALYLCASSLAGSGQPQHFGDGTRLSIL.

V and J are TRBV9 and TRBJ2-1; 11 bases fit TRBD1. The CDR3 loop spans 15 amino acids. Per the germline V gene, CDR1 is SGDLS and CDR2 is YYNGEE. V lost 3 bases to trimming and J lost 6 bases; unmatched junction nucleotides: 5. CDR3 residues: CASSESGTGGNEQFF. The CDR3, as DNA: TGTGCCAGCAGCGAATCCGGGACAGGGGGCAATGAGCAGTTCTTC.